These 5 T cell receptor beta chains came from one sample sequenced in a study of blood T cells in healthy people across ages. The authors ran a second PCR of about 6 to 11 cycles using a sample-barcoded 5' primer and a J-beta primer mix. TCRdb used MiXCR to reprocess the 5' RACE reads, holding one entry per CDR3 protein. There are 1.5 million to 2 million distinct CDR3 sequences in the sample; just under 50% occur only once, and 2.1% lies in the top ten. Specimen: blood. The origin of the receptors is a woman in her 40s in good health.

The chain employs TRBV20-1 and TRBJ2-7; 8 bases fit TRBD1. This CDR3 spans 14 amino acids. The V segment lost 2 bases and the J segment 3 bases; nucleotides outside the gene matches: 6. Germline assignment: CDR1 DFQATT and CDR2 SNEGSKA (reference sequence). CDR3 coding DNA: TGCAGTGCTAGACCGGGACAGGTTTTCTACGAGCAGTACTTC. Translating gives CSARPGQVFYEQYF.

This clonotype has only a few counts. V gene TRBV11-2 combines with J gene TRBJ2-3; 8 positions match TRBD1. Trimming at V came to 2 bases and at J to 5 bases, leaving 12 bases not matched to a gene. Looked up from germline, CDR1 is SGHAT and CDR2 is FQNNGV. The CDR3 contains 17 residues. Written as DNA, the CDR3 is TGTGCCAGCAGCTTACGCCCAGGGGGCCCCCTAGGAGATACGCAGTATTTT. Protein product: CASSLRPGGPLGDTQYF.

This clonotype was detected a few times. This chain joins TRBV9 and TRBJ2-3; D may match TRBD1 or TRBD2 (5 bases each). Germline V lookup: CDR1 SGDLS, CDR2 YYNGEE. The V end lost 2 bases, the J end lost 0 bases, and 10 bases lay between the germline ends. The CDR3 runs to 15 residues. CDR3 protein: CASSVSGTSTDTQYF. The CDR3 DNA is TGTGCCAGCAGCGTTTCAGGGACCAGCACAGATACGCAGTATTTT.

In this sample, this clonotype turned up a few times. The gene calls are TRBV4-2 and TRBJ2-4; either TRBD1 or TRBD2 may fit D (6 bases each). The J call is uncertain, as TRBJ2-5 better fits the DNA end. This CDR3 contains 16 residues. The germline CDR1 and CDR2 sequences are LGHNA and YNFKEQ. DNA of the CDR3: TGTGCCAGCAGCCAAGAGGGGGGCAGGGAGACGGAGACCCAGTACTTC. Protein: CASSQEGGRETETQYF.

This chain links TRBV29-1 with TRBJ1-2; D possibly corresponds to TRBD1 (6 bases). Germline CDR1 reads SQVTM; CDR2 reads ANQGSEA. The CDR3 consists of 12 residues. Trimming took off 4 bases at V and 4 bases at J, with 10 bases between the two ends. The CDR3 is CSVGGDTYGYTF. The CDR3 DNA reads TGCAGCGTTGGGGGGGACACCTATGGCTACACCTTC. The complete variable domain, with remaining parts taken from reference TRBV29-1 and TRBJ1-2, reads SAVISQKPSRDICQRGTSLTIQCQVDSQVTMMFWYRQQPGQSLTLIATANQGSEATYESGFVIDKFPISRPNLTFSTLTVSNMSPEDSSIYLCSVGGDTYGYTFGSGTRLTVV.